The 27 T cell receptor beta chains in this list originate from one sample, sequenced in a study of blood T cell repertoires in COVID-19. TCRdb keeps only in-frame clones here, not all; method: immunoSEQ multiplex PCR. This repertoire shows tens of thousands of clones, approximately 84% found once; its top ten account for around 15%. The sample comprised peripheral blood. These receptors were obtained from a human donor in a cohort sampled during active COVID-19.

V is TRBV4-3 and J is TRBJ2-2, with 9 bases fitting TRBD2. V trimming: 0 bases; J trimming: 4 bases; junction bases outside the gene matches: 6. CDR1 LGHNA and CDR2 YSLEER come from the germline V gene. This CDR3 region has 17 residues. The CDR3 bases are TGCGCCAGCAGCCAAGAGGCAGCGGGGGGCCTCACCGGGGAGCTGTTTTTT. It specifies CASSQEAAGGLTGELFF.

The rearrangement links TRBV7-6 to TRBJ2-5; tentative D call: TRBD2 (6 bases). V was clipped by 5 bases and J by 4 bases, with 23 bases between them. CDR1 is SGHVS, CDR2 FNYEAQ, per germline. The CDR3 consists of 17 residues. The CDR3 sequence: CASSRRGVSGARETQYF. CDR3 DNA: TGTGCCAGCAGCCGTAGAGGGGTTAGCGGAGCCCGAGAGACCCAGTACTTC.

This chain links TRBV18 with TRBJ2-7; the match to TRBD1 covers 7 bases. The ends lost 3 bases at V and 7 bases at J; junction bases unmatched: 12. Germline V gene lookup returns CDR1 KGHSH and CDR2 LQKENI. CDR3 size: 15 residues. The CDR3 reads CASSPTTGDPREQYF. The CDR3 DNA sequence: TGTGCCAGCTCACCGACCACAGGGGACCCAAGGGAGCAGTACTTC.

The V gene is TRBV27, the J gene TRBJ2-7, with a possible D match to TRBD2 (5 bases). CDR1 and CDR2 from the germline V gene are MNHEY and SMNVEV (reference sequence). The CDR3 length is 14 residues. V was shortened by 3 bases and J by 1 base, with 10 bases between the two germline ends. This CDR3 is CASSFLGSSYEQYF. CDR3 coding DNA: TGTGCCAGCAGTTTCTTGGGGAGTTCCTACGAGCAGTACTTC.

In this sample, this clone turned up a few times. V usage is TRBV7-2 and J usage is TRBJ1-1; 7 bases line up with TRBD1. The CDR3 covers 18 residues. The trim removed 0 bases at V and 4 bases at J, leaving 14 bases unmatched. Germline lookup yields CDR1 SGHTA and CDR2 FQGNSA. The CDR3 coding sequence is TGTGCCAGCAGCTTAGCCCGGGACAGAGGTCGTCGGGGCACTGAAGCTTTCTTT. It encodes CASSLARDRGRRGTEAFF. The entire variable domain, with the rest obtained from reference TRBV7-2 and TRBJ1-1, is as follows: GAGVSQSPSNKVTEKGKDVELRCDPISGHTALYWYRQSLGQGLEFLIYFQGNSAPDKSGLPSDRFSAERTGGSVSTLTIQRTQQEDSAVYLCASSLARDRGRRGTEAFFGQGTRLTVV.

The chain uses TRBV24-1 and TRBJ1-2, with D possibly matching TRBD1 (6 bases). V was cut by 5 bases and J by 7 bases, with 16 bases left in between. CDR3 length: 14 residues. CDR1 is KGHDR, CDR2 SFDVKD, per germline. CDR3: CATSGGGSSTGYTF. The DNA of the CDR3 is TGTGCCACCAGTGGGGGGGGCTCATCCACTGGCTACACCTTC.

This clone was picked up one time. CDR3 protein: CASSVGQGTTEAFF. The CDR3 DNA is TGTGCCAGCAGCGTAGGACAGGGGACCACTGAAGCTTTCTTT. V and J are TRBV9 and TRBJ1-1; 8 positions agree with TRBD1. Germline assignment: CDR1 SGDLS and CDR2 YYNGEE. The CDR3 loop spans 14 amino acids. The V and J ends lost 0 bases and 4 bases, in that order; junction bases with no gene match: 2.

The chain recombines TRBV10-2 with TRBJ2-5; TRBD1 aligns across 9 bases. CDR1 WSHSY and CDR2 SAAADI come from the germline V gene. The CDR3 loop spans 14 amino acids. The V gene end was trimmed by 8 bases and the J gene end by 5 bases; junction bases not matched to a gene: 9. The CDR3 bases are TGCGCCAGCGGTTGGGACAGGGAGATGGAGACCCAGTACTTC. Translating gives CASGWDREMETQYF.

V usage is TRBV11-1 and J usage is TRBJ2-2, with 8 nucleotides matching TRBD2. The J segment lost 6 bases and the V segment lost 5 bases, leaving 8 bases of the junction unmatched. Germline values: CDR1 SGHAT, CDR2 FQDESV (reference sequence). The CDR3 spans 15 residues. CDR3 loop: CASSRPRREAGELFF. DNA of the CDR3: TGTGCCAGCAGCCGCCCACGGCGGGAGGCCGGGGAGCTGTTTTTT.

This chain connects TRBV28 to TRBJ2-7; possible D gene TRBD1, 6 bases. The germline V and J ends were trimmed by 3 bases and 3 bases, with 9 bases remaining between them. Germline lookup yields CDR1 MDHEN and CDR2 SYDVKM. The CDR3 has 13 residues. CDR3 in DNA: TGTGCCAGCAGTTTGCTCAGGGGCTACGAGCAGTACTTC. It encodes CASSLLRGYEQYF.

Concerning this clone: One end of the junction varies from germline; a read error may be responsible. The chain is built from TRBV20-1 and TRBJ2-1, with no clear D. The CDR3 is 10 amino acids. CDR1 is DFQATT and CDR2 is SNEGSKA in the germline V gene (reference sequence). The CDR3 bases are TGCAGTGCCTTTTACATTGAGCAGTTCTTC. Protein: CSAFYIEQFF.

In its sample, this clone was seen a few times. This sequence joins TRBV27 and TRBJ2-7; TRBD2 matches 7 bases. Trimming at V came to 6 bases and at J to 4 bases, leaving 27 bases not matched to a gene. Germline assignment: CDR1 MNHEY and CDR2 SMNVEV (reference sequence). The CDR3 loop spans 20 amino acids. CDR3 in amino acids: CASRPVGGGRSRDSVYEQYF. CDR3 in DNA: TGTGCCAGCAGGCCCGTTGGCGGCGGGAGAAGTAGGGATAGCGTGTACGAGCAGTACTTC.

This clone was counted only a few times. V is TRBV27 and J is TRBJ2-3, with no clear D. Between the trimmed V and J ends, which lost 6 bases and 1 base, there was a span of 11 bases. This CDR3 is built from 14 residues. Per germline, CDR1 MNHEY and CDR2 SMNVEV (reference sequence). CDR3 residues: CASSERSGTDTQYF. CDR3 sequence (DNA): TGTGCCAGCAGCGAAAGAAGCGGCACAGATACGCAGTATTTT.

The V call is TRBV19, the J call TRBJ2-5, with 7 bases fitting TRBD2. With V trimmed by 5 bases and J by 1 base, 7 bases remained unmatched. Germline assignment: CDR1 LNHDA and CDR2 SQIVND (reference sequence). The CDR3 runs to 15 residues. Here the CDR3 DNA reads TGTGCCAGTAGTGTGGCGGGACTACCCCAAGAGACCCAGTACTTC. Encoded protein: CASSVAGLPQETQYF.

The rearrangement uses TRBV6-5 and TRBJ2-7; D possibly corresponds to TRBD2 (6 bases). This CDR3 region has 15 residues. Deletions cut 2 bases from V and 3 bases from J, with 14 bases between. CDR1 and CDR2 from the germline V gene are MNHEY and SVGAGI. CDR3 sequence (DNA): TGTGCCAGCAGTTACCGAGGCGGGGCGTACTACGAGCAGTACTTC. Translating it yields CASSYRGGAYYEQYF.

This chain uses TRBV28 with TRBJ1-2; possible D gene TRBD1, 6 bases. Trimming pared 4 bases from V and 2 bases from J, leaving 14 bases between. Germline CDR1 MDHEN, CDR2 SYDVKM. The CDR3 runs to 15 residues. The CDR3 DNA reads TGTGCCAGCAGTTCGTCCGGGACAACAAACTATGGCTACACCTTC. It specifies CASSSSGTTNYGYTF.

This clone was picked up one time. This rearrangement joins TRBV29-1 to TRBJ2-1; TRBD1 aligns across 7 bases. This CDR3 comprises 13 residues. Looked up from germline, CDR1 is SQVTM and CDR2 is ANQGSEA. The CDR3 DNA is TGCACCGGTTCCGGGACAGCCTACAATGAGCAGTTCTTC. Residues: CTGSGTAYNEQFF.

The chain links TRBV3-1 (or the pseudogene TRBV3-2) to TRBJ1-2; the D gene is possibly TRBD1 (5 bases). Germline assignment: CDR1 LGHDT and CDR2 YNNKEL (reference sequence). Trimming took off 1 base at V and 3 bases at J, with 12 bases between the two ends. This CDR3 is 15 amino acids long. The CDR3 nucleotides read TGTGCCAGCAGCCAAGCTGGAAGGGGCGACTATGGCTACACCTTC. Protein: CASSQAGRGDYGYTF.

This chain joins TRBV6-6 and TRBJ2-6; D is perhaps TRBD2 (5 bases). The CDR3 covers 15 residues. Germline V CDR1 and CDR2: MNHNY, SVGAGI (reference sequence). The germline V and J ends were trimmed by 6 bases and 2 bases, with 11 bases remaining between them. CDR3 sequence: CASSGAGAGANVLTF. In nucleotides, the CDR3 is TGTGCCAGCAGCGGCGCCGGGGCTGGGGCCAACGTCCTGACTTTC.

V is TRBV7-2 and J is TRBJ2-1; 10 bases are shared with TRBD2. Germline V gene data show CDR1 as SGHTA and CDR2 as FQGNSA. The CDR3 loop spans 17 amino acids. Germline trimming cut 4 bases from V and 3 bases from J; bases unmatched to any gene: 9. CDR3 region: CASSSSSGGARYNEQFF. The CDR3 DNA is TGTGCCAGCAGCTCCAGCAGCGGGGGGGCGCGCTACAATGAGCAGTTCTTC.

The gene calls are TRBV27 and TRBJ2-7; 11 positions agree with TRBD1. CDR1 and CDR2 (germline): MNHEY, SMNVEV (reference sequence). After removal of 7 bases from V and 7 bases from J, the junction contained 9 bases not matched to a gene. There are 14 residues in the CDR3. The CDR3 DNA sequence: TGTGCCAGCAAGGTGGGGACAGGGGGTCTTGAGCAGTACTTC. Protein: CASKVGTGGLEQYF.

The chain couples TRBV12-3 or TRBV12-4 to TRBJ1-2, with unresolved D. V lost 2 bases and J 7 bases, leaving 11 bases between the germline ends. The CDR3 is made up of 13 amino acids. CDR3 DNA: TGTGCCAGCAGTTTAAAGGTTGAGGGTGGCTACACCTTC. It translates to CASSLKVEGGYTF.

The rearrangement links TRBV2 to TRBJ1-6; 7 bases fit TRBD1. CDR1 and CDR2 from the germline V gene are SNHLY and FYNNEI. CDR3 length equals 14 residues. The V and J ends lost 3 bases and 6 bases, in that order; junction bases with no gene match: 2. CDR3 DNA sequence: TGTGCCAGCAGTGAGGACAGGATTAATTCACCCCTCCACTTT. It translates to CASSEDRINSPLHF.

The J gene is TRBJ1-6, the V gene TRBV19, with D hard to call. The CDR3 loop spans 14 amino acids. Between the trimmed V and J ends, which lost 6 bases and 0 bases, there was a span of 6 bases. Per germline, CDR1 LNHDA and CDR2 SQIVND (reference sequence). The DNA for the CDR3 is TGTGCCAGTAGGCACAGCTCCTATAATTCACCCCTCCACTTT. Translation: CASRHSSYNSPLHF. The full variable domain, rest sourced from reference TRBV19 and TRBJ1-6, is DGGITQSPKYLFRKEGQNVTLSCEQNLNHDAMYWYRQDPGQGLRLIYYSQIVNDFQKGDIAEGYSVSREKKESFPLTVTSAQKNPTAFYLCASRHSSYNSPLHFGNGTRLTVT.

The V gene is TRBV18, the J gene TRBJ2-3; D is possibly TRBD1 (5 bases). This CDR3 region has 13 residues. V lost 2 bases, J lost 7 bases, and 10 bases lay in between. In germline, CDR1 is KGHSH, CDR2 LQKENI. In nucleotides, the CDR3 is TGTGCCAGCTCACCAACGACAGTTTATACGCAGTATTTT. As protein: CASSPTTVYTQYF.

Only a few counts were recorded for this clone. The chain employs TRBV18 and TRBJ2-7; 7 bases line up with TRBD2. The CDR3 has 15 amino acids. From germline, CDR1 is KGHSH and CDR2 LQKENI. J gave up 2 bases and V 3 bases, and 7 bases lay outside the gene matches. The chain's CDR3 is CASSPRRELPYEQYF. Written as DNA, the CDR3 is TGTGCCAGCTCACCGAGGCGGGAGCTCCCCTACGAGCAGTACTTC. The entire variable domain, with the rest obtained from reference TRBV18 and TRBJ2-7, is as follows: NAGVMQNPRHLVRRRGQEARLRCSPMKGHSHVYWYRQLPEEGLKFMVYLQKENIIDESGMPKERFSAEFPKEGPSILRIQQVVRGDSAAYFCASSPRRELPYEQYFGPGTRLTVT.

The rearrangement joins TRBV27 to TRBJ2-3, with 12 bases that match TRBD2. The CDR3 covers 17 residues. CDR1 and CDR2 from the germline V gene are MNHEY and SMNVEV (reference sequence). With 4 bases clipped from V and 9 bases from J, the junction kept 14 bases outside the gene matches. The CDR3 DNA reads TGTGCCAGCAGTTCATACGGGGGCCGGACTAGCGGGATGACGCAGTATTTT. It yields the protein CASSSYGGRTSGMTQYF.